The clone carrying this TCR beta chain was picked up a small number of times. The antigen is not known. This entry comes from a study of cytomegalovirus exposure and HLA in healthy donors. Study results and caveats: Most observed TCR sequences were rare, whereas some public TCRs were detected in many donors.

Primers for the PCR totalled 60 Vbeta and 13 Jbeta. Profiling relied on immunoSEQ multiplex PCR, and the TCRdb table lists in-frame clones only, not all of them. The sample carries about 200,000 clones, around four fifths recorded once. The material sequenced was PBMCs. This TCR was sampled from a male donor in good health and CMV-seronegative.

In DNA, the CDR3 is TGTGCCAGTAGTATTGGGACAGCTAATGAAAAACTGTTTTTT. It codes for CASSIGTANEKLFF. V usage is TRBV19 and J usage is TRBJ1-4; 7 nucleotides line up with TRBD1. Germline-derived CDR1 and CDR2 are LNHDA and SQIVND (reference sequence). This CDR3 spans 14 amino acids. V trimming: 3 bases; J trimming: 3 bases; junction bases outside the gene matches: 1.